These T cell receptor beta chains were read from a single sample in a study of cytomegalovirus exposure and HLA in healthy donors. Produced via immunoSEQ multiplex PCR; TCRdb's table is partial and in-frame only. This table lists 100,000 to 150,000 clones. The specimen sequenced was PBMCs. The receptor source for this set is a man younger than 35 in good health and CMV-seronegative. Both conserved end residues are part of each CDR3. Fields, in order: D gene, J gene, V gene, CDR3 protein, CDR3 DNA. D genes are given only for firm matches.

d_gene: TRBD1; j_gene: TRBJ1-1; v_gene: TRBV7-8; CDR3aa: CASSPRQGNTEAFF; CDR3nt: TGTGCCAGCAGCCCAAGACAGGGGAACACTGAAGCTTTCTTT
d_gene: NA; j_gene: TRBJ1-6; v_gene: TRBV25-1; CDR3aa: CASTWAANSPLHF; CDR3nt: TGTGCCAGTACCTGGGCAGCAAATTCACCCCTCCACTTT
d_gene: NA; j_gene: TRBJ1-3; v_gene: TRBV6-5; CDR3aa: CASSYSLSNSGNTIYF; CDR3nt: TGTGCCAGCAGTTACTCGCTTAGTAACTCTGGAAACACCATATATTTT
d_gene: NA; j_gene: TRBJ2-3; v_gene: TRBV11-2; CDR3aa: CASSSGRRDFGTDTQYF; CDR3nt: TGTGCCAGCAGCTCAGGCCGCCGGGACTTCGGCACAGATACGCAGTATTTT
d_gene: NA; j_gene: TRBJ2-2; v_gene: TRBV19; CDR3aa: CASSQAGELFF; CDR3nt: TGTGCCAGTAGTCAGGCTGGGGAGCTGTTTTTT
d_gene: NA; j_gene: TRBJ1-2; v_gene: TRBV6-1; CDR3aa: CASSASGGNYGYTF; CDR3nt: TGTGCCAGCAGCGCCTCGGGGGGCAACTATGGCTACACCTTC
d_gene: TRBD1; j_gene: TRBJ2-3; v_gene: TRBV7-9; CDR3aa: CASYVDRGDTQYF; CDR3nt: TGTGCCAGCTACGTCGACAGGGGAGATACGCAGTATTTT
d_gene: NA; j_gene: TRBJ2-2; v_gene: TRBV19; CDR3aa: CASRGRGNTGELFF; CDR3nt: TGTGCCAGTAGAGGACGGGGGAACACCGGGGAGCTGTTTTTT
d_gene: TRBD1; j_gene: TRBJ1-1; v_gene: TRBV5-1; CDR3aa: CASSTPGQYTEAFF; CDR3nt: TGCGCCAGCAGCACACCGGGACAGTACACTGAAGCTTTCTTT
d_gene: TRBD2; j_gene: TRBJ2-5; v_gene: TRBV9; CDR3aa: CASASLAGQETQYF; CDR3nt: TGTGCCAGCGCCTCTCTAGCGGGGCAAGAGACCCAGTACTTC
d_gene: NA; j_gene: TRBJ1-5; v_gene: TRBV6-6; CDR3aa: CASSLADNQPQHF; CDR3nt: TGTGCCAGCAGTTTAGCGGACAATCAGCCCCAGCATTTT
d_gene: NA; j_gene: TRBJ2-1; v_gene: TRBV5-5; CDR3aa: CASSWDLGGGNEQFF; CDR3nt: TGTGCCAGCAGCTGGGACTTAGGGGGGGGGAATGAGCAGTTCTTC
d_gene: NA; j_gene: TRBJ1-6; v_gene: TRBV30; CDR3aa: CAWSADSPLHF; CDR3nt: TGTGCCTGGAGTGCGGATTCACCCCTCCACTTT
d_gene: NA; j_gene: TRBJ1-1; v_gene: TRBV5-1; CDR3aa: CASSLSGAASGNTEAFF; CDR3nt: TGCGCCAGCAGCTTGTCAGGGGCCGCCAGTGGGAACACTGAAGCTTTCTTT
d_gene: TRBD2; j_gene: TRBJ2-2; v_gene: TRBV6-1; CDR3aa: CASRAGGSNTGELFF; CDR3nt: TGTGCCAGCAGAGCCGGGGGGTCGAACACCGGGGAGCTGTTTTTT
d_gene: NA; j_gene: TRBJ1-5; v_gene: TRBV5-5; CDR3aa: CASSLGLQGLNQPQHF; CDR3nt: TGTGCCAGCAGCTTGGGGCTCCAGGGTTTGAATCAGCCCCAGCATTTT
d_gene: NA; j_gene: TRBJ1-5; v_gene: TRBV12-5; CDR3aa: CASGLGQNSNQPQHF; CDR3nt: TGTGCTAGTGGTTTAGGACAGAATAGCAATCAGCCCCAGCATTTT
d_gene: NA; j_gene: TRBJ2-7; v_gene: TRBV6-1; CDR3aa: CASSESETYEQYF; CDR3nt: TGTGCCAGCAGTGAAAGCGAAACTTACGAGCAGTACTTC
d_gene: NA; j_gene: TRBJ1-5; v_gene: TRBV19; CDR3aa: CASSRIRDTNQPQHF; CDR3nt: TGTGCCAGTAGTAGAATCCGGGACACAAATCAGCCCCAGCATTTT
d_gene: NA; j_gene: TRBJ1-1; v_gene: TRBV29-1; CDR3aa: CSVSSGRTEAFF; CDR3nt: TGCAGCGTCTCGTCTGGTCGGACTGAAGCTTTCTTT
d_gene: NA; j_gene: TRBJ2-3; v_gene: TRBV25-1; CDR3aa: CASIQNPGEGTDTQYF; CDR3nt: TGTGCCAGCATCCAGAACCCGGGAGAAGGGACAGATACGCAGTATTTT
d_gene: TRBD2; j_gene: TRBJ2-7; v_gene: TRBV11-2; CDR3aa: CASSLVGGSSYEQYF; CDR3nt: TGTGCCAGCAGCTTAGTCGGGGGGAGCTCCTACGAGCAGTACTTC
d_gene: TRBD2; j_gene: TRBJ2-1; v_gene: TRBV19; CDR3aa: CASSIGPSGASFYNEQFF; CDR3nt: TGTGCCAGTAGTATAGGCCCTAGCGGGGCTTCCTTTTACAATGAGCAGTTCTTC
d_gene: TRBD1; j_gene: TRBJ1-5; v_gene: TRBV11-3; CDR3aa: CASSLTWTGGNQPQHF; CDR3nt: TGTGCCAGCAGCTTAACCTGGACAGGGGGTAATCAGCCCCAGCATTTT
d_gene: NA; j_gene: TRBJ2-7; v_gene: TRBV6-6; CDR3aa: CASSSYGNEQYF; CDR3nt: TGTGCCAGCAGTTCATACGGGAACGAGCAGTACTTC
d_gene: NA; j_gene: TRBJ1-1; v_gene: TRBV6-4; CDR3aa: CASSGAGNTEAFF; CDR3nt: TGTGCCAGCAGTGGCGCGGGGAACACTGAAGCTTTCTTT
d_gene: NA; j_gene: TRBJ1-3; v_gene: TRBV9; CDR3aa: CASSVEVRNHSGFSGNTIYF; CDR3nt: TGTGCCAGCAGCGTAGAAGTCAGGAATCACTCTGGTTTTTCTGGAAACACCATATATTTT
d_gene: NA; j_gene: TRBJ1-1; v_gene: TRBV7-9; CDR3aa: CASSPPGSGATEAFF; CDR3nt: TGTGCCAGCAGCCCCCCGGGGAGTGGCGCGACTGAAGCTTTCTTT
d_gene: TRBD2; j_gene: TRBJ2-1; v_gene: TRBV29-1; CDR3aa: CSVEGLAGGYTGYNEQFF; CDR3nt: TGCAGCGTTGAAGGGCTAGCGGGAGGGTATACAGGCTACAATGAGCAGTTCTTC
d_gene: TRBD1; j_gene: TRBJ2-7; v_gene: TRBV11-3; CDR3aa: CASTLRGQGAYEQYF; CDR3nt: TGTGCCAGCACCTTAAGAGGTCAGGGGGCCTACGAGCAGTACTTC
d_gene: NA; j_gene: TRBJ1-1; v_gene: TRBV9; CDR3aa: CASSVAPLLEAFF; CDR3nt: TGTGCCAGCAGCGTAGCACCACTCCTTGAAGCTTTCTTT
d_gene: NA; j_gene: TRBJ2-7; v_gene: TRBV6-4; CDR3aa: CASLEGREQYF; CDR3nt: TGTGCCAGCCTGGAGGGACGGGAGCAGTACTTC
d_gene: NA; j_gene: TRBJ1-1; v_gene: TRBV27; CDR3aa: CASSYITGTTEAFF; CDR3nt: TGTGCCAGCAGTTACATAACAGGTACCACTGAAGCTTTCTTT
d_gene: NA; j_gene: TRBJ1-1; v_gene: TRBV7-2; CDR3aa: CASSFSQSTEAFF; CDR3nt: TGTGCCAGCAGCTTCTCCCAGTCCACTGAAGCTTTCTTT
d_gene: NA; j_gene: TRBJ2-1; v_gene: TRBV7-9; CDR3aa: CASSLALGQLNEQFF; CDR3nt: TGTGCCAGCAGCTTAGCGCTGGGCCAGCTCAATGAGCAGTTCTTC
d_gene: TRBD2; j_gene: TRBJ2-3; v_gene: TRBV14; CDR3aa: CASSPHSGRRGTDTQYF; CDR3nt: TGTGCCAGCAGCCCCCATAGCGGGAGGAGGGGGACAGATACGCAGTATTTT
d_gene: NA; j_gene: TRBJ1-5; v_gene: TRBV28; CDR3aa: CASELGGSGGQPQHF; CDR3nt: TGTGCCAGCGAGCTCGGGGGCTCGGGAGGTCAGCCCCAGCATTTT
d_gene: NA; j_gene: TRBJ1-2; v_gene: TRBV6-1; CDR3aa: CAARAYYGYTF; CDR3nt: TGTGCCGCCAGGGCCTACTATGGCTACACCTTC
d_gene: TRBD1; j_gene: TRBJ2-7; v_gene: TRBV19; CDR3aa: CASRLTGTGNYEQYF; CDR3nt: TGTGCCAGTAGGTTAACCGGGACAGGTAACTACGAGCAGTACTTC
d_gene: NA; j_gene: TRBJ1-5; v_gene: TRBV6-1; CDR3aa: CASSAHQGNQPQHF; CDR3nt: TGTGCCAGCAGTGCTCATCAGGGAAATCAGCCCCAGCATTTT
d_gene: NA; j_gene: TRBJ1-1; v_gene: TRBV7-2; CDR3aa: CASSPRGRSGTEAFF; CDR3nt: TGTGCCAGCAGCCCCCGCGGTCGATCGGGAACTGAAGCTTTCTTT
d_gene: TRBD2; j_gene: TRBJ2-7; v_gene: TRBV6-6; CDR3aa: CASGRAGDLLEQYF; CDR3nt: TGTGCCAGCGGAAGAGCGGGAGACTTACTCGAGCAGTACTTC
d_gene: NA; j_gene: TRBJ2-7; v_gene: TRBV28; CDR3aa: CASSLSPTYEQYF; CDR3nt: TGTGCCAGCAGTTTATCCCCCACCTACGAGCAGTACTTC
d_gene: NA; j_gene: TRBJ1-4; v_gene: TRBV5-1; CDR3aa: CASSPGTSYEKLFF; CDR3nt: TGCGCCAGCAGCCCCGGGACAAGTTATGAAAAACTGTTTTTT
d_gene: NA; j_gene: TRBJ2-7; v_gene: TRBV5-1; CDR3aa: CASRRGRDSYEQYF; CDR3nt: TGCGCCAGCAGACGTGGACGGGACTCCTACGAGCAGTACTTC
d_gene: NA; j_gene: TRBJ2-3; v_gene: TRBV9; CDR3aa: CASSVASSTDTQYF; CDR3nt: TGTGCCAGCAGCGTAGCTTCTAGCACAGATACGCAGTATTTT
d_gene: NA; j_gene: TRBJ1-5; v_gene: TRBV5-1; CDR3aa: CASSPGINSNQPQHF; CDR3nt: TGCGCCAGCAGCCCGGGGATCAATAGCAATCAGCCCCAGCATTTT
d_gene: TRBD2; j_gene: TRBJ2-3; v_gene: TRBV16; CDR3aa: CASSPAGLAGDTQYF; CDR3nt: TGTGCCAGCAGCCCCGCGGGACTAGCAGGAGATACGCAGTATTTT
d_gene: NA; j_gene: TRBJ2-2; v_gene: TRBV9; CDR3aa: CASSVFVGAGTGELFF; CDR3nt: TGTGCCAGCAGCGTGTTTGTAGGGGCTGGCACCGGGGAGCTGTTTTTT
d_gene: NA; j_gene: TRBJ1-1; v_gene: TRBV5-6; CDR3aa: CASSLAVNTEAFF; CDR3nt: TGTGCCAGCAGCTTGGCCGTGAACACTGAAGCTTTCTTT
d_gene: NA; j_gene: TRBJ2-5; v_gene: TRBV6-4; CDR3aa: CAVPGTQEVETQYF; CDR3nt: TGTGCCGTCCCCGGGACACAGGAGGTAGAGACCCAGTACTTC
d_gene: TRBD1; j_gene: TRBJ1-1; v_gene: TRBV6-5; CDR3aa: CASSSGGTEAFF; CDR3nt: TGTGCCAGCAGCTCAGGGGGGACTGAAGCTTTCTTT
d_gene: TRBD1; j_gene: TRBJ1-2; v_gene: TRBV6-1; CDR3aa: CASSGVRGSNYGYTF; CDR3nt: TGTGCCAGCAGTGGAGTCAGGGGGAGTAACTATGGCTACACCTTC
d_gene: NA; j_gene: TRBJ2-1; v_gene: TRBV9; CDR3aa: CASSARQGSNEQFF; CDR3nt: TGTGCCAGCAGCGCCCGTCAGGGATCTAATGAGCAGTTCTTC
d_gene: NA; j_gene: TRBJ1-1; v_gene: TRBV7-3; CDR3aa: CASSSSVNTEAFF; CDR3nt: TGTGCCAGCAGCTCCAGTGTGAACACTGAAGCTTTCTTT